This TCR beta chain originates from a study of T cell responses to AZD1222 COVID-19 vaccine. Overall study results and limits: Clonal diversity was possibly underestimated, and white British individuals and females predominated among donors. Increases in Spike-specific TCR breadth and depth were seen after two AZD1222 doses.

The assay was immunoSEQ multiplex PCR, and TCRdb's table has in-frame clones only and misses some. Here the sample spans 90,000 to 120,000 clones, approximately 86% being singletons. The ends were cut back, 6 bases at V and 7 bases at J, with 7 bases in the middle. Germline V gene lookup returns CDR1 MNHNY and CDR2 SVGAGI (reference sequence). The CDR3 is made up of 10 amino acids. As for this clone: Antigen specificity is unknown.

The sequences come from peripheral blood, collected 28 days after the second dose of the MenACWY control vaccine. The origin of this receptor is an adult who received the MenACWY meningococcal vaccine as a control. The rearrangement joins TRBV6-6 to TRBJ2-7; D remains unclear. CDR3 sequence (DNA): TGTGCCAGCAGGGCCGATGAGCAGTACTTC. Protein: CASRADEQYF.